Listed below are T cell receptor beta chains from one sample, sequenced in a study of shared clonotypes between healthy human individuals. Assay used: immunoSEQ multiplex PCR; TCRdb lists only in-frame clones, some missing. This sample has more than 550,000 clones; 72% occur once, and the top ten carry 1.8%. The sequenced material came from memory CD4+ T cells sorted from blood. The source is a woman aged 25 to 39 in good health. The CDR3 runs from the conserved cysteine through the conserved F or W. Fields, in order: V gene, CDR3 length, D gene, clone size, J gene, CDR3 protein, CDR3 DNA. D genes are given only for firm matches. Clone size is given for some rows only: seen once, a few or many times, or a class if the clone is expanded.

v_gene: TRBV11-2; len: 13; d_gene: -; abundance: -; j_gene: TRBJ1-1; CDR3aa: CASSLGANTEAFF; CDR3nt: TGTGCCAGCAGCTTAGGAGCGAACACTGAAGCTTTCTTT
v_gene: TRBV5-1; len: 16; d_gene: TRBD2; abundance: -; j_gene: TRBJ2-2; CDR3aa: CASSIPTSGITGELFF; CDR3nt: TGCGCCAGCAGCATTCCGACTAGCGGGATCACCGGGGAGCTGTTTTTT
v_gene: TRBV15; len: 15; d_gene: -; abundance: -; j_gene: TRBJ2-1; CDR3aa: CATSRDSRSHNEQFF; CDR3nt: TGTGCCACCAGCAGAGATTCTAGATCGCACAATGAGCAGTTCTTC
v_gene: TRBV19; len: 16; d_gene: TRBD2; abundance: -; j_gene: TRBJ2-2; CDR3aa: CASSIDLAGAAGELFF; CDR3nt: TGTGCCAGTAGTATAGATCTAGCGGGAGCGGCCGGGGAGCTGTTTTTT
v_gene: TRBV10-3; len: 15; d_gene: TRBD1; abundance: -; j_gene: TRBJ2-7; CDR3aa: CAISDGATGTYEQYF; CDR3nt: TGTGCCATCAGTGATGGGGCGACAGGGACCTACGAGCAGTACTTC
v_gene: TRBV2; len: 18; d_gene: TRBD1; abundance: few; j_gene: TRBJ2-4; CDR3aa: CASRTQGNLNQAKNIQYF; CDR3nt: TGTGCCAGCAGAACACAGGGGAACTTGAATCAGGCCAAAAACATTCAGTACTTC
v_gene: TRBV7-9; len: 15; d_gene: -; abundance: -; j_gene: TRBJ1-1; CDR3aa: CASSQMGSINTEAFF; CDR3nt: TGTGCCAGCAGCCAGATGGGCAGCATTAACACTGAAGCTTTCTTT
v_gene: TRBV27; len: 14; d_gene: TRBD1; abundance: -; j_gene: TRBJ1-2; CDR3aa: CASSGAGQGNGYTF; CDR3nt: TGTGCCAGCAGTGGCGCGGGACAGGGAAATGGCTACACCTTC
v_gene: TRBV16; len: 14; d_gene: -; abundance: -; j_gene: TRBJ1-5; CDR3aa: CASSQSGRYQPQHF; CDR3nt: TGTGCCAGCAGCCAATCGGGGAGGTATCAGCCCCAGCATTTT
v_gene: TRBV6-6; len: 15; d_gene: -; abundance: -; j_gene: TRBJ2-1; CDR3aa: CASAREKGFKNEQFF; CDR3nt: TGTGCCAGCGCGAGGGAGAAGGGTTTTAAGAATGAGCAGTTCTTC
v_gene: TRBV6-1; len: 17; d_gene: TRBD2; abundance: -; j_gene: TRBJ2-5; CDR3aa: CASSEIWSSGIGETQYF; CDR3nt: TGTGCCAGCAGTGAAATTTGGTCTAGCGGGATTGGAGAGACCCAGTACTTC
v_gene: TRBV19; len: 14; d_gene: TRBD1; abundance: -; j_gene: TRBJ1-4; CDR3aa: CASSKGQGVAKLFF; CDR3nt: TGTGCCAGTAGTAAGGGACAGGGTGTCGCAAAACTGTTTTTT
v_gene: TRBV4-2; len: 16; d_gene: -; abundance: few; j_gene: TRBJ2-1; CDR3aa: CASSQDEAPEINEQFF; CDR3nt: TGTGCCAGCAGCCAAGATGAAGCGCCCGAGATCAATGAGCAGTTCTTC
v_gene: TRBV5-4; len: 17; d_gene: -; abundance: -; j_gene: TRBJ1-2; CDR3aa: CASSPGHGLFPNYGYTF; CDR3nt: TGTGCCAGCAGCCCTGGACACGGACTCTTTCCTAACTATGGCTACACCTTC
v_gene: TRBV5-1; len: 13; d_gene: -; abundance: -; j_gene: TRBJ1-1; CDR3aa: CASSFDRGTEAFF; CDR3nt: TGCGCCAGCAGCTTCGACCGGGGGACTGAAGCTTTCTTT
v_gene: TRBV28; len: 17; d_gene: TRBD1; abundance: -; j_gene: TRBJ2-3; CDR3aa: CASSSPGGTAYTDTQYF; CDR3nt: TGTGCCAGCAGTTCACCCGGTGGGACAGCCTACACAGATACGCAGTATTTT
v_gene: TRBV6-1; len: 14; d_gene: -; abundance: -; j_gene: TRBJ2-7; CDR3aa: CASSETSSPSEQYF; CDR3nt: TGTGCCAGCAGTGAAACTAGCAGTCCCAGCGAGCAGTACTTC
v_gene: TRBV30; len: 20; d_gene: TRBD2; abundance: few; j_gene: TRBJ2-1; CDR3aa: CAWSGWGDTSIAGTYNEQFF; CDR3nt: TGTGCCTGGAGTGGATGGGGAGATACTAGTATAGCGGGGACCTACAATGAGCAGTTCTTC
v_gene: TRBV6-1; len: 13; d_gene: -; abundance: -; j_gene: TRBJ1-2; CDR3aa: CASRIQGLQGYTF; CDR3nt: TGTGCCAGCAGAATACAGGGACTTCAGGGCTACACCTTC
v_gene: TRBV6-6; len: 13; d_gene: TRBD2; abundance: once; j_gene: TRBJ2-1; CDR3aa: CASTLAGGHEQFF; CDR3nt: TGTGCCAGCACCCTAGCGGGAGGGCATGAGCAGTTCTTC
v_gene: TRBV19; len: 13; d_gene: -; abundance: -; j_gene: TRBJ1-1; CDR3aa: CASSIGGNTEAFF; CDR3nt: TGTGCCAGTAGTATCGGGGGGAACACTGAAGCTTTCTTT
v_gene: TRBV7-2; len: 16; d_gene: -; abundance: -; j_gene: TRBJ2-2; CDR3aa: CASSFPAGAGTGELFF; CDR3nt: TGTGCCAGCAGCTTCCCGGCAGGGGCGGGCACCGGGGAGCTGTTTTTT
v_gene: TRBV7-2; len: 15; d_gene: TRBD1; abundance: -; j_gene: TRBJ1-6; CDR3aa: CASSRGDSGNSPLHF; CDR3nt: TGTGCCAGCAGCCGGGGGGACAGTGGGAATTCACCCCTCCACTTT
v_gene: TRBV5-1; len: 15; d_gene: -; abundance: -; j_gene: TRBJ2-5; CDR3aa: CASSGTPTPTETQYF; CDR3nt: TGCGCCAGCAGCGGGACCCCGACCCCAACGGAGACCCAGTACTTC
v_gene: TRBV5-4; len: 15; d_gene: TRBD2; abundance: -; j_gene: TRBJ2-3; CDR3aa: CASSLALAATDTQYF; CDR3nt: TGTGCCAGCAGCTTGGCCCTAGCGGCTACCGATACGCAGTATTTT
v_gene: TRBV11-2; len: 14; d_gene: -; abundance: -; j_gene: TRBJ1-1; CDR3aa: CASSFGGSGTEAFF; CDR3nt: TGTGCCAGCAGCTTCGGGGGATCTGGCACTGAAGCTTTCTTT
v_gene: TRBV27; len: 15; d_gene: -; abundance: -; j_gene: TRBJ2-3; CDR3aa: CASSLTGPNTDTQYF; CDR3nt: TGTGCCAGCAGCCTTACGGGACCAAACACAGATACGCAGTATTTT
v_gene: TRBV10-3; len: 11; d_gene: -; abundance: -; j_gene: TRBJ1-1; CDR3aa: CATQLDDEAFF; CDR3nt: TGTGCCACACAACTAGATGATGAAGCTTTCTTT
v_gene: TRBV29-1; len: 13; d_gene: TRBD1; abundance: -; j_gene: TRBJ1-2; CDR3aa: CSGSLGQDYGYTF; CDR3nt: TGCAGCGGGTCTTTGGGACAGGACTATGGCTACACCTTC
v_gene: TRBV4-1; len: 16; d_gene: TRBD2; abundance: -; j_gene: TRBJ2-1; CDR3aa: CASSQVSIGGRIQQFF; CDR3nt: TGCGCCAGCAGCCAAGTATCGATAGGCGGGAGGATCCAGCAGTTCTTC
v_gene: TRBV28; len: 14; d_gene: -; abundance: -; j_gene: TRBJ2-1; CDR3aa: CASSFQGGRVGQFF; CDR3nt: TGTGCCAGCAGTTTCCAAGGGGGGCGAGTAGGGCAGTTCTTC
v_gene: TRBV7-7; len: 15; d_gene: TRBD1; abundance: few; j_gene: TRBJ2-7; CDR3aa: CASSPGTGSSYEQYF; CDR3nt: TGTGCCAGCAGCCCAGGGACAGGGAGCTCCTACGAGCAGTACTTC
v_gene: TRBV18; len: 15; d_gene: -; abundance: -; j_gene: TRBJ1-1; CDR3aa: CASSPVGLANTEAFF; CDR3nt: TGTGCCAGCTCACCGGTGGGATTAGCGAACACTGAAGCTTTCTTT
v_gene: TRBV7-6; len: 17; d_gene: -; abundance: -; j_gene: TRBJ2-7; CDR3aa: CASSPGVGRTEMCEQYF; CDR3nt: TGTGCCAGCAGCCCCGGCGTGGGGAGAACGGAAATGTGCGAGCAGTACTTC
v_gene: TRBV6-6; len: 14; d_gene: TRBD1; abundance: -; j_gene: TRBJ1-2; CDR3aa: CASRKDRGVYGYTF; CDR3nt: TGTGCCAGCAGGAAGGACAGGGGAGTCTATGGCTACACCTTC
v_gene: TRBV18; len: 18; d_gene: TRBD2; abundance: -; j_gene: TRBJ2-3; CDR3aa: CASSPLPGGAEITDTQYF; CDR3nt: TGTGCCAGCTCACCCCTACCGGGAGGAGCGGAGATCACAGATACGCAGTATTTT
v_gene: TRBV7-9; len: 14; d_gene: -; abundance: -; j_gene: TRBJ2-1; CDR3aa: CASSLALDYGEQFF; CDR3nt: TGTGCCAGCAGCTTAGCGCTAGATTACGGTGAGCAGTTCTTC
v_gene: TRBV28; len: 12; d_gene: -; abundance: -; j_gene: TRBJ2-1; CDR3aa: CASRPLDNEQFF; CDR3nt: TGTGCCAGCCGCCCCTTAGACAATGAGCAGTTCTTC
v_gene: TRBV5-4; len: 15; d_gene: TRBD2; abundance: -; j_gene: TRBJ2-1; CDR3aa: CASSFSSGAYNEQFF; CDR3nt: TGTGCCAGCAGCTTTTCCAGCGGGGCCTACAATGAGCAGTTCTTC
v_gene: TRBV6-1; len: 14; d_gene: -; abundance: -; j_gene: TRBJ2-7; CDR3aa: CASSELRGFHEQYF; CDR3nt: TGTGCCAGCAGTGAACTTAGGGGGTTCCACGAGCAGTACTTC
v_gene: TRBV15; len: 15; d_gene: -; abundance: -; j_gene: TRBJ1-1; CDR3aa: CATSPWDTLNTEAFF; CDR3nt: TGTGCCACCAGTCCGTGGGACACCTTGAACACTGAAGCTTTCTTT